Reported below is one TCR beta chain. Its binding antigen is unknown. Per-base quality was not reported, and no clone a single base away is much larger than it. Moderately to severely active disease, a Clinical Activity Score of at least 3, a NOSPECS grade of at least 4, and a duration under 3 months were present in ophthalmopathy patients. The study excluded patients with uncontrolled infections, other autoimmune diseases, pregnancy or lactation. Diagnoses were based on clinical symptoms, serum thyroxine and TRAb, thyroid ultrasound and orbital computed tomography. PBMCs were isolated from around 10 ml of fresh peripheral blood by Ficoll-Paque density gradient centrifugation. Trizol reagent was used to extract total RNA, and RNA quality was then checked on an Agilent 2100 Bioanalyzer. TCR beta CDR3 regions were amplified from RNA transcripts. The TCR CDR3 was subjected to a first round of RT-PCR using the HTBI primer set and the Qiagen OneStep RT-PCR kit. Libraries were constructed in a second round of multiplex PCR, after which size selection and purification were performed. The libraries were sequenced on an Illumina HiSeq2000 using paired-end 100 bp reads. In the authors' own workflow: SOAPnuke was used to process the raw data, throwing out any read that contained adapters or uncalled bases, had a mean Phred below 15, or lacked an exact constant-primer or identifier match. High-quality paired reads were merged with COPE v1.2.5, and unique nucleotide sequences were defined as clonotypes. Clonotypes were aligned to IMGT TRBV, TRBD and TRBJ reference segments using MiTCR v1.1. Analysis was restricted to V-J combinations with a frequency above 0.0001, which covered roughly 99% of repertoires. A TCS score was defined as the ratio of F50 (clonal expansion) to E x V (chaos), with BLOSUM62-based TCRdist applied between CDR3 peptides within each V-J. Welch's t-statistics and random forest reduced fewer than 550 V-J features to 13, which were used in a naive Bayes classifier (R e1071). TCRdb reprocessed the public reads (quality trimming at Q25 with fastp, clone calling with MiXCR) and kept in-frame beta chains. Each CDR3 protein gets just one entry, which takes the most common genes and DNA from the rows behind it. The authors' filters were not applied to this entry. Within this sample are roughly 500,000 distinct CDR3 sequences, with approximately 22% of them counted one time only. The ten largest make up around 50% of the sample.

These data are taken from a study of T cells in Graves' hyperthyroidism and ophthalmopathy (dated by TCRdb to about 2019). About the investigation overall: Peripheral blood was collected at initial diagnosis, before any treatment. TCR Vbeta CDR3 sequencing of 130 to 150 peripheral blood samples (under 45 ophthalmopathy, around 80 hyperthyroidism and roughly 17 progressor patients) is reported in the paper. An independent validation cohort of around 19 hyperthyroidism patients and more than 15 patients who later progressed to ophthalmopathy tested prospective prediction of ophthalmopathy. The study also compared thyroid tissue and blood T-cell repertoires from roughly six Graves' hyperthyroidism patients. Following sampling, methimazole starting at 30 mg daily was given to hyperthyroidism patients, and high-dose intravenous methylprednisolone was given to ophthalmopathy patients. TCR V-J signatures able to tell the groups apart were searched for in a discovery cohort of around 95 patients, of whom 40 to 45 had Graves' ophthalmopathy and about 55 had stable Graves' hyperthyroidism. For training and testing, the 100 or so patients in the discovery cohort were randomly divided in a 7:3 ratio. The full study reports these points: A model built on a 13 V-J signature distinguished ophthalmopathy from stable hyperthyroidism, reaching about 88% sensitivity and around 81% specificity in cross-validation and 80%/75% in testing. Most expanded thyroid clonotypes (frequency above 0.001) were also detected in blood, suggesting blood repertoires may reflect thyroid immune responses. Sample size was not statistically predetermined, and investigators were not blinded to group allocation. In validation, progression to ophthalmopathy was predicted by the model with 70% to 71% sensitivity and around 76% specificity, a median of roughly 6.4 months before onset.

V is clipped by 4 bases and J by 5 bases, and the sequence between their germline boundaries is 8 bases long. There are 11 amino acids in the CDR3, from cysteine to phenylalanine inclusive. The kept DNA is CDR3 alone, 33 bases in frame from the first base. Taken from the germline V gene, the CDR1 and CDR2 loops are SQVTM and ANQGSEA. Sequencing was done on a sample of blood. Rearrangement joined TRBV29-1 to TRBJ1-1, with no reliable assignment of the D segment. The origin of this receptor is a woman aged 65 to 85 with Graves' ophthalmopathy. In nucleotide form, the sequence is TGCAGCGTTGTGGTCTGGACTGAAGCTTTCTTT. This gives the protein CSVVVWTEAFF.